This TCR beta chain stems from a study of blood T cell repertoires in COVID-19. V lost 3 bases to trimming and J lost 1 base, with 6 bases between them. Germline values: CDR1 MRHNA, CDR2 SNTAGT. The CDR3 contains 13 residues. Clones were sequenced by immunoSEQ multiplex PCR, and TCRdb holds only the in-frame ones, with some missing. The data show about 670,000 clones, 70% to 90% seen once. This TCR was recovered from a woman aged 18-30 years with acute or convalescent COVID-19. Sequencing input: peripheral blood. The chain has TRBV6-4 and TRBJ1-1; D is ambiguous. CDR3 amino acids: CASSEAGNTEAFF. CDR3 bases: TGTGCCAGCAGTGAAGCCGGGAACACTGAAGCTTTCTTT.